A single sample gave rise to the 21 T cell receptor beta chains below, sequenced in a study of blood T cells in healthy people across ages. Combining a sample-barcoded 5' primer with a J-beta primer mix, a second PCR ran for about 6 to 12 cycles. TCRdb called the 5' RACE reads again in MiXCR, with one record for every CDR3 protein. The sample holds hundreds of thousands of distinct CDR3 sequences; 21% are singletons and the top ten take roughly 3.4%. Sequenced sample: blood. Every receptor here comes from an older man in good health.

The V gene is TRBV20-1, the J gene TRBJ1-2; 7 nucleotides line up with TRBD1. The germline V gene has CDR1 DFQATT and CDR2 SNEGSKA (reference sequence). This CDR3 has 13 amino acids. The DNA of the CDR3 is TGCAGCCTGGGTGGCGGGACAGACTATGGCTACACCTTC. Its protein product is CSLGGGTDYGYTF.

DNA for the CDR3: TGCAGTGCTGGACAGGGTGGCAATCAGCCCCAGCATTTT. This gives the protein CSAGQGGNQPQHF. The chain carries TRBV29-1 and TRBJ1-5; 8 nucleotides line up with TRBD1. Germline CDR1 reads SQVTM; CDR2 reads ANQGSEA. The CDR3 extends over 13 amino acids.

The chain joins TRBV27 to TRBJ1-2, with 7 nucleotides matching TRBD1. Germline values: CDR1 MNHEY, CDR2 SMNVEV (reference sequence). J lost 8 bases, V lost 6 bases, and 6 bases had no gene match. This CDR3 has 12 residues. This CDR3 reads CASSNRGWGYTF. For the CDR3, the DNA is TGTGCCAGCAGCAACAGGGGATGGGGCTACACCTTC.

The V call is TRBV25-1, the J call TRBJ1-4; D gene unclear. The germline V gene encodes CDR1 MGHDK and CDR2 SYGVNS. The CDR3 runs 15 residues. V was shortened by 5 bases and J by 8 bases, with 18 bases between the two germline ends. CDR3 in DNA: TGTGCCAGCAGTTTTCCCTGGGTGGGTGGAGAAAAACTGTTTTTT. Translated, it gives CASSFPWVGGEKLFF.

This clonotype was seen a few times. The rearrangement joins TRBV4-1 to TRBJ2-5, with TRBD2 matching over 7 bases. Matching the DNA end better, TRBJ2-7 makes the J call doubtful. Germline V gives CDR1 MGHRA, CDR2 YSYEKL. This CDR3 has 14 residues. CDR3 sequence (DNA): TGCGCCAGCAGCCAAGGGGGGGGAAGCTACGAGCAGTACTTC. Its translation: CASSQGGGSYEQYF.

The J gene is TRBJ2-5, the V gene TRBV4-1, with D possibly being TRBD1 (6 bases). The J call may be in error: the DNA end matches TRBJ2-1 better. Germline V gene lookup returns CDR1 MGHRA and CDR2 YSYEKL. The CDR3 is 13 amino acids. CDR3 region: CASSQAGADEQFF. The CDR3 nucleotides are TGCGCCAGCAGCCAAGCAGGGGCCGATGAGCAGTTCTTC.

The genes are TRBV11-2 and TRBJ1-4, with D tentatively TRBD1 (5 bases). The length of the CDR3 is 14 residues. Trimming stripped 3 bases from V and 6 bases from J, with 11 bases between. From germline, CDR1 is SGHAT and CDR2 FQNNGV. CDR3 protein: CASSLGGRDEKLFF. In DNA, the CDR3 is TGTGCCAGCAGCTTGGGGGGTCGCGATGAAAAACTGTTTTTT.

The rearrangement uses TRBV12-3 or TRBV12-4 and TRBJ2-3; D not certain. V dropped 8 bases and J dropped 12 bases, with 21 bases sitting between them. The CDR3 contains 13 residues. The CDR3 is CASSQTVEFRQYF. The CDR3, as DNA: TGTGCCAGCTCTCAGACGGTAGAATTCCGACAGTATTTT.

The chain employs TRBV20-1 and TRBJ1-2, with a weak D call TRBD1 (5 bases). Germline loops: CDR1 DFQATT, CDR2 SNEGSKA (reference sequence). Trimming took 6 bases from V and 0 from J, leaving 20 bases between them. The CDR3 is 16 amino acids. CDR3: CSAYALGQGSNYGYTF. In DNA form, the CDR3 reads TGCAGTGCCTACGCATTGGGCCAGGGTTCTAACTATGGCTACACCTTC.

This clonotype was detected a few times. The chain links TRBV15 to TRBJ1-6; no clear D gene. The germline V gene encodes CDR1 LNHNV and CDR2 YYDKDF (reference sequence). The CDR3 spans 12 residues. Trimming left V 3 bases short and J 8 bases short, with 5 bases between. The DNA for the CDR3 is TGTGCCACCAGCAGGTCTGATTCACCCCTCCACTTT. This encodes CATSRSDSPLHF.

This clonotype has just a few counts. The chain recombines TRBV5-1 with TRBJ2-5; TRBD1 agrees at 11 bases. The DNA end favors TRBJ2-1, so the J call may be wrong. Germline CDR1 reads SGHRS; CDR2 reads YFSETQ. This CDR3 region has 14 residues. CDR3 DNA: TGCGCCAGCACAAGGGACAGGGGGATTGCTGAGCAGTTCTTC. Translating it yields CASTRDRGIAEQFF.

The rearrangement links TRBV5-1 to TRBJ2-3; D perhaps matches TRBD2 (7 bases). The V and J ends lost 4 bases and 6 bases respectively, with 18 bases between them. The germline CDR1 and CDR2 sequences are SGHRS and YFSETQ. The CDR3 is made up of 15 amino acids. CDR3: CASSSGTSGGDTQYF. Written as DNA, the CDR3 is TGCGCCAGCAGCAGCGGGACATCCGGAGGGGATACGCAGTATTTT.

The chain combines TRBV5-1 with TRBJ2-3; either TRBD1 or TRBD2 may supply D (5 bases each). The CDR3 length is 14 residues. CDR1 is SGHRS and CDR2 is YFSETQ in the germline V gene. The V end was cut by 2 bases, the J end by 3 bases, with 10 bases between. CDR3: CASSFVGGTDTQYF. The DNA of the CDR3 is TGCGCCAGCAGCTTCGTTGGGGGAACAGATACGCAGTATTTT.

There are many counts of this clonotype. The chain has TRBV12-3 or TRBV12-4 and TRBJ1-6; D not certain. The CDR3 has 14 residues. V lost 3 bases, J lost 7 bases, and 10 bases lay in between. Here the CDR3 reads CASSFGGKNSPLHF. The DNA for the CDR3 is TGTGCCAGCAGTTTTGGCGGAAAGAATTCACCCCTCCACTTT.

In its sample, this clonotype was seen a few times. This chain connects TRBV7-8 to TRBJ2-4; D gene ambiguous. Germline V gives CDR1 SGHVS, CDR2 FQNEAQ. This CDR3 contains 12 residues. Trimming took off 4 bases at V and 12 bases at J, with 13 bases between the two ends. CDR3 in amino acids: CASSSDARSQYF. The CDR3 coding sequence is TGTGCCAGCAGCTCGGACGCCCGATCTCAGTACTTC. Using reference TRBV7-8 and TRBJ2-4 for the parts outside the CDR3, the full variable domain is GAGVSQSPRYKVAKRGQDVALRCDPISGHVSLFWYQQALGQGPEFLTYFQNEAQLDKSGLPSDRFFAERPEGSVSTLKIQRTQQEDSAVYLCASSSDARSQYFGAGTRLSVL.

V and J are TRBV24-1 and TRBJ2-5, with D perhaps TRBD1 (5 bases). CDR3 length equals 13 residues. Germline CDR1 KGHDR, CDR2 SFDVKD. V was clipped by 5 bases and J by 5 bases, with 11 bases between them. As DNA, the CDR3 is TGTGCCACCAGTGGTCAGGGTACCGAGACCCAGTACTTC. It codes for CATSGQGTETQYF.

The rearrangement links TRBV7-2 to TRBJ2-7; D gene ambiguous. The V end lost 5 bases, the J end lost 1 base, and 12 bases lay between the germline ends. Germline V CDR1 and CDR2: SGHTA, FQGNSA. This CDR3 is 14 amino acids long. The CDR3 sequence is CASSRKGPSYEQYF. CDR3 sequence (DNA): TGTGCCAGCAGCCGGAAAGGGCCTTCCTACGAGCAGTACTTC.

DNA of the CDR3: TGTGCCACCAGCAGAGATTACAACTCCCGAGCGGCAGATACGCAGTATTTT. Translated, it gives CATSRDYNSRAADTQYF. The chain uses TRBV15 and TRBJ2-3; D is perhaps TRBD2 (5 bases). The CDR3 is made up of 17 amino acids. Trimming pared 0 bases from V and 4 bases from J, leaving 17 bases between. Germline V CDR1 and CDR2: LNHNV, YYDKDF (reference sequence). Full variable domain (rest looked up from reference TRBV15 and TRBJ2-3): DAMVIQNPRYQVTQFGKPVTLSCSQTLNHNVMYWYQQKSSQAPKLLFHYYDKDFNNEADTPDNFQSRRPNTSFCFLDIRSPGLGDTAMYLCATSRDYNSRAADTQYFGPGTRLTVL.

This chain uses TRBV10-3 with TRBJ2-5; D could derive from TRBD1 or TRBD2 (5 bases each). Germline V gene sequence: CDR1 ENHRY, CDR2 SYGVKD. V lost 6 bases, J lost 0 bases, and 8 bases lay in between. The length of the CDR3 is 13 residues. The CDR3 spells CAIRGTYQETQYF. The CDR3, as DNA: TGTGCCATCAGAGGGACGTACCAAGAGACCCAGTACTTC.

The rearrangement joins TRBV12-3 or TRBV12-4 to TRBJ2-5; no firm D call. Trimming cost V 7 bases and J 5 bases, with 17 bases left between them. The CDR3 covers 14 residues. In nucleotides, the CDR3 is TGTGCCAGCAAAAGAGTTGGCGGTTTGGAGACCCAGTACTTC. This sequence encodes CASKRVGGLETQYF.

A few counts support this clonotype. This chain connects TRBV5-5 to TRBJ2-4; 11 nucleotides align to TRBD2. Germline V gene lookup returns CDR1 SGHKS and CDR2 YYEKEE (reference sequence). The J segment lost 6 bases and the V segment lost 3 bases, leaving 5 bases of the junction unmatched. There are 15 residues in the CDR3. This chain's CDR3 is CASSSSSGRRNIQYF. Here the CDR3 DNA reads TGTGCCAGCAGCTCCTCTAGCGGGAGGAGAAACATTCAGTACTTC.